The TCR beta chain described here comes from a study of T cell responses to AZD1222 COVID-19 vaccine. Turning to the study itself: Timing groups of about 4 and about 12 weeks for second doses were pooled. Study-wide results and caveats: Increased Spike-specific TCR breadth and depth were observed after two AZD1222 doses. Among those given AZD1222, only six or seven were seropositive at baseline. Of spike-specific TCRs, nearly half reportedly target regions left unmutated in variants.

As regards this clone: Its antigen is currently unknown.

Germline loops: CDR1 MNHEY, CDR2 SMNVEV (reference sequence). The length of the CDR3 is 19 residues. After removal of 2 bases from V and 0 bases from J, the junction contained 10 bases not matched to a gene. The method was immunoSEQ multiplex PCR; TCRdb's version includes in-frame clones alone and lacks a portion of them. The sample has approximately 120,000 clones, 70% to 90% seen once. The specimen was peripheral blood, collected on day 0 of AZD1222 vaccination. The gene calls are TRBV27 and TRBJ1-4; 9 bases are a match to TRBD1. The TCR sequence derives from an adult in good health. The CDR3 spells CASSLRVGTGLSTNEKLFF. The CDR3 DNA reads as TGTGCCAGCAGTTTAAGGGTTGGGACAGGGCTATCAACTAATGAAAAACTGTTTTTT.